The TCR beta chain under discussion was sequenced for a study of blood T cells in healthy people across ages. Study-wide results and caveats: Naive T cell percentage and TCR beta diversity correlated strongly.

About this clonotype itself: The antigen remains undetermined.

The V gene lost 4 bases and the J gene lost 4 bases, with 16 bases spanning the gap. There are 15 residues in the CDR3. CDR1 and CDR2 from the germline V gene are MDHEN and SYDVKM. PCR was performed a second time for 7 to 11 cycles using a sample-barcoded 5' primer and a J-beta primer mix. Through a template-switch adaptor with 12 random nucleotides, each cDNA molecule received a tag. TCRdb reprocessed the 5' RACE reads via MiXCR and lists one record per CDR3 protein. Of hundreds of thousands of distinct CDR3 sequences listed, around 31% are singletons. Sample: blood. The origin of this receptor is a woman of 80 years or more in good health. This chain uses TRBV28 with TRBJ1-2; possibly TRBD1 for D (6 bases). CDR3 nucleotides: TGTGCCAGCAGTTCATCGGACAGATCGGGCTATGGCTACACCTTC. This codes for CASSSSDRSGYGYTF.